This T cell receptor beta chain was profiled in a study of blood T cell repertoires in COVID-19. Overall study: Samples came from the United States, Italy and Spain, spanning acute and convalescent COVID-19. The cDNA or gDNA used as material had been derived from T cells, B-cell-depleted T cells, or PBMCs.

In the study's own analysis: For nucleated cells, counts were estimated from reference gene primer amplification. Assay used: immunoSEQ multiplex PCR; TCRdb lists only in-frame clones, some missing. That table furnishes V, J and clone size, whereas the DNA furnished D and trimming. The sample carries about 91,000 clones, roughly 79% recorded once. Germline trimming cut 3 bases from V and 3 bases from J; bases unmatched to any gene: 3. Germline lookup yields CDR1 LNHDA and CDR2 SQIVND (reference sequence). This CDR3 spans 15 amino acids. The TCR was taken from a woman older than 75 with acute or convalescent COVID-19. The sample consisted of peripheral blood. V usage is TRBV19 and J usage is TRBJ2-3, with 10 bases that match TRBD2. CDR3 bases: TGTGCCAGTAGTATCGGACTAGCGGAGACAGATACGCAGTATTTT. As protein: CASSIGLAETDTQYF.